These T cell receptor beta chains were read from a single sample in a study of shared clonotypes between healthy human individuals. The method was immunoSEQ multiplex PCR; TCRdb's version includes in-frame clones alone and lacks a portion of them. The sample lists approximately 650,000 clones, roughly 95% occurring once. Source material: naive CD8+ T cells sorted from blood. The receptors were gathered from a woman aged 25 to 39 in good health. CDR3s include the opening cysteine and the closing phenylalanine or tryptophan. The D gene is left open where the match is weak. Size tells how often a clone was seen (once, few, many) or the class of an expanded clone, and some rows leave it out.

TRBJ2-1	NA	NA	TRBV27	TGTGCCAGCAGTTTACGCAGCGTCACCTACAATGAGCAGTTCTTC	CASSLRSVTYNEQFF
TRBJ2-7	NA	NA	TRBV28	TGTGCCAGCAGTCGGGATCTCATCAGTTACGAGCAGTACTTC	CASSRDLISYEQYF
TRBJ2-7	NA	NA	TRBV2	TGTGCCAGCAAGGGAGTAGGGACCTACGAGCAGTACTTC	CASKGVGTYEQYF
TRBJ2-1	TRBD2	NA	TRBV4-1	TGCGCCAGCAGCCAACTCTCGGCGGGAGGCTCCTACAATGAGCAGTTCTTC	CASSQLSAGGSYNEQFF
TRBJ2-1	NA	NA	TRBV27	TGTGCCAGCAGAGCAGGGGAGGCATTTGAGCAGTTCTTC	CASRAGEAFEQFF
TRBJ2-2	NA	NA	TRBV13	TGTGCCAGCAGCTTCAATAGCGTAACCGGGGAGCTGTTTTTT	CASSFNSVTGELFF
TRBJ2-1	TRBD2	NA	TRBV18	TGTGCCAGCTCAACCGGGACTAGCTATGAGCAGTTCTTC	CASSTGTSYEQFF
TRBJ2-7	TRBD2	NA	TRBV5-6	TGTGCCAGCAGCTTGACCAGCGGGGTTACCTACGAGCAGTACTTC	CASSLTSGVTYEQYF
TRBJ2-1	NA	once	TRBV14	TGTGCCAGCAGCCATTATTTCCCGACTACCTACAATGAGCAGTTCTTC	CASSHYFPTTYNEQFF
TRBJ2-1	NA	once	TRBV19	TGTGCCAGTAGTCCCGGGACCGGGGGCTATGAGCAGTTCTTC	CASSPGTGGYEQFF
TRBJ2-7	NA	NA	TRBV12-1	TGTGCCAGCAGAGGGGGTTACAGGACATCTACCTACGAGCAGTACTTC	CASRGGYRTSTYEQYF
TRBJ2-5	NA	NA	TRBV23-1	TGCGCCAGCAGTCAATTCTTAGGAGGGGGGCGATTCGAAGAGACCCAGTACTTC	CASSQFLGGGRFEETQYF
TRBJ1-3	NA	NA	TRBV27	TGTGCCAGCAGTTTAACGGCCGGGGGCCTTGGAAACACCATATATTTT	CASSLTAGGLGNTIYF
TRBJ2-5	TRBD2	NA	TRBV27	TGTGCCAGCAGTTTGGGGACTAGCGGAAAAGAGACCCAGTACTTC	CASSLGTSGKETQYF
TRBJ1-4	NA	NA	TRBV5-1	TGCGCCAGCAGCCCGGACTTGGCAGGAGGCGAAAAACTGTTTTTT	CASSPDLAGGEKLFF
TRBJ2-1	TRBD2	NA	TRBV12-5	TGTGCTAGTGGTCGCGGACTAGCGGACTACAATGAGCAGTTCTTC	CASGRGLADYNEQFF
TRBJ1-2	NA	NA	TRBV29-1	TGCAGCGCTGTCTCGGGGCATGGCTACACCTTC	CSAVSGHGYTF